Below are 9 T cell receptor beta chains sequenced from a single sample in a study of blood T cell repertoires in COVID-19. The method was immunoSEQ multiplex PCR; TCRdb's version includes in-frame clones alone and lacks a portion of them. This table has about 140,000 clones, about 80% appearing once. The sequencing sample was made of PBMCs or T cells enriched from blood (not recorded which). These receptors were obtained from a woman between 50 and 59 years old who had recovered from COVID-19.

V is TRBV7-8 and J is TRBJ1-2; 9 nucleotides line up with TRBD1. Looked up from germline, CDR1 is SGHVS and CDR2 is FQNEAQ. With V trimmed by 4 bases and J by 3 bases, 6 bases remained unmatched. This CDR3 spans 15 amino acids. The CDR3 bases are TGTGCCAGCAGCTCTTCACAGGGGGCTCACTATGGCTACACCTTC. Amino acids: CASSSSQGAHYGYTF.

This clone occurred once. The chain employs TRBV6-1 and TRBJ1-2, with 9 bases lining up with TRBD1. This CDR3 contains 13 residues. After removal of 1 base from V and 7 bases from J, the junction contained 1 base not matched to a gene. Germline CDR1 is MNHNS and CDR2 is SASEGT. CDR3 amino acids: CASSEGQGVGYTF. The CDR3 nucleotides are TGTGCCAGCAGTGAAGGACAGGGGGTTGGCTACACCTTC.

This clone has only one observation. The chain recombines TRBV30 with TRBJ1-2, with TRBD1 identical over 8 bases. Germline trimming cut 2 bases from V and 6 bases from J; bases unmatched to any gene: 11. The length of the CDR3 is 15 residues. In germline, CDR1 is GTSNPN, CDR2 SVGIG (reference sequence). The CDR3 sequence: CAWSIPGQAGHGYTF. In DNA form, the CDR3 reads TGTGCCTGGAGTATTCCGGGACAGGCTGGCCATGGCTACACCTTC.

The gene calls are TRBV4-2 and TRBJ1-5; TRBD1 might be the D (5 bases). Germline lookup yields CDR1 LGHNA and CDR2 YNFKEQ. CDR3 size: 15 residues. Deletions cut 1 base from V and 6 bases from J, with 13 bases between. CDR3 DNA sequence: TGTGCCAGCAGCCAAGGGGGGGGTCGTAGTCAGCCCCAGCATTTT. It specifies CASSQGGGRSQPQHF.

The chain employs TRBV7-9 and TRBJ2-7, with TRBD2 as a possible D gene (5 bases). CDR1 and CDR2 (germline): SEHNR, FQNEAQ (reference sequence). Trimming took 5 bases from V and 5 from J, leaving 19 bases between them. The CDR3 runs to 15 residues. The CDR3 spells CASSHPGNAHNEQYF. DNA of the CDR3: TGTGCCAGCAGCCACCCGGGAAACGCCCACAACGAGCAGTACTTC.

J is TRBJ2-7 and V is TRBV13; TRBD2 is a possible D gene (5 bases). In germline, CDR1 is PRHDT, CDR2 FYEKMQ (reference sequence). The length of the CDR3 is 15 residues. V gave up 6 bases and J gave up 3 bases, with 18 bases separating them. The CDR3, as DNA: TGTGCCAGCAGTCCCCCCTCCTCGAGGGTCTACGAGCAGTACTTC. Translated, it gives CASSPPSSRVYEQYF.

The chain couples TRBV28 to TRBJ1-2; D possibly corresponds to TRBD1 (6 bases). The CDR3 consists of 13 residues. V gave up 7 bases and J gave up 3 bases, with 12 bases separating them. Germline-derived CDR1 and CDR2 are MDHEN and SYDVKM. The CDR3 bases are TGTGCCAGCAATCACAGGGTGGACTATGGCTACACCTTC. Protein product: CASNHRVDYGYTF.

The chain uses TRBV5-1 and TRBJ1-1, with 7 bases that match TRBD1. The CDR3 totals 15 residues. Unmatched junction bases numbered 15, after V lost 4 bases and J lost 9 bases. From germline, CDR1 is SGHRS and CDR2 YFSETQ. CDR3 coding DNA: TGCGCCAGCAGCCTAGGACAGGCCCCGAGCCCAAAAGCTTTCTTT. It is translated as CASSLGQAPSPKAFF.

V gene TRBV27 combines with J gene TRBJ1-6; D is possibly TRBD1 (6 bases). The CDR3 is 16 residues long. The V gene's germline CDR1 is MNHEY and CDR2 SMNVEV (reference sequence). V was pared by 8 bases and J by 0 bases, with 14 bases between. The CDR3 DNA follows: TGTGCCAGCGGTCCCGGACAGAGCTCCTATAATTCACCCCTCCACTTT. It yields the protein CASGPGQSSYNSPLHF.